Listed below are T cell receptor beta chains from one sample, sequenced in a study of T cell responses to AZD1222 COVID-19 vaccine. Method: immunoSEQ multiplex PCR; TCRdb's copy keeps in-frame clones and lacks some. The data hold approximately 110,000 clones, with 86% observed a single time. The sequenced sample was peripheral blood, obtained on day 0 of AZD1222 vaccination. The origin of the receptors is an adult in good health. Each CDR3 is given with its conserved first and last residue. The D gene is left open where the match is weak. Rows may omit the clone size; those that give it use once, few, many or a size class.

>TRBV28|TRBJ1-4|NA|NA
TGTGCCAGCAGTTTACTGAAAGAAAAACTGTTTTTT
CASSLLKEKLFF
>TRBV7-9|TRBJ2-7|once|NA
TGTGCCAGCAGACCCCTAGGTGGGACGAGAACCTACGAGCAGTACTTC
CASRPLGGTRTYEQYF
>TRBV11-2|TRBJ1-4|few|NA
TGTGCCAGCAGCTTAGGGGTGCTTTTTGAAAAACTGTTTTTT
CASSLGVLFEKLFF
>TRBV28|TRBJ2-1|NA|NA
TGTGCCAGCAGTTTGAGAGTTGAGCAGTTCTTC
CASSLRVEQFF
>TRBV10-2|TRBJ2-1|once|NA
TGCGCCAGCAGTGCGGGCATTAGCTCCTACAATGAGCAGTTCTTC
CASSAGISSYNEQFF
>TRBV6-5|TRBJ2-1|NA|NA
TGTGCCAGCAGTTACTCTAAAGGACCTGAGCAGTTCTTC
CASSYSKGPEQFF
>TRBV12-3/TRBV12-4|TRBJ1-1|NA|NA
TGTGCCAGCAGTTTACAGGGGAACACTGAAGCTTTCTTT
CASSLQGNTEAFF
>TRBV7-6|TRBJ2-2|NA|NA
TGTGCCAGCAGCCCGGTGACGACGGTCCAGTGGGGGGAGCTGTTTTTT
CASSPVTTVQWGELFF
>TRBV10-3|TRBJ1-3|NA|NA
TGTGCCACATACGACGTAACGGAAAACACCATATATTTT
CATYDVTENTIYF
>TRBV6-4|TRBJ1-1|NA|NA
TGTGCCAGCAGCCTAGAAGGGGGGAACACTGAAGCTTTCTTT
CASSLEGGNTEAFF
>TRBV2|TRBJ2-1|NA|NA
TGTGCCAGCAGTGAAGGGGATCATGCGGCCAATGAGCAGTTCTTC
CASSEGDHAANEQFF
>TRBV6-5|TRBJ1-1|NA|NA
TGTGCCAGCAGCAAACAGGGTATTGAAGCTTTCTTT
CASSKQGIEAFF
>TRBV5-8|TRBJ1-1|medium-sized|TRBD1
TGTGCCAGCAGCTTGGCCGAGGGGGCGACTGAAGCTTTCTTT
CASSLAEGATEAFF
>TRBV28|TRBJ1-4|NA|NA
TGTGCCAGCAGTTTGGGGTCTGAAAAACTGTTTTTT
CASSLGSEKLFF